A selection of T cell receptor beta chains follows, all from one sample in a study of T-cell memory formation after mild COVID-19. Using its own MiXCR run on the 5' RACE reads, TCRdb lists one record per CDR3 protein. The sample consists of roughly 600,000 distinct CDR3 sequences, roughly 17% of them appearing once. The source material was PBMCs or a T cell subset sorted from them (not recorded which). These receptors were obtained from an adult woman who had mild COVID-19 (a few samples of this study predate the infection). Cell type and time point are not known. The CDR3 runs from the conserved cysteine through the conserved F or W. Each record gives: J gene, D gene, V gene, CDR3 protein. D genes are given only for firm matches.

j_gene: TRBJ2-1; d_gene: .; v_gene: TRBV5-6; CDR3aa: CASSFRQEQFF
j_gene: TRBJ2-7; d_gene: .; v_gene: TRBV7-9; CDR3aa: CASSSHRIYEQYF
j_gene: TRBJ2-3; d_gene: TRBD2; v_gene: TRBV15; CDR3aa: CATSRALGLAGGLSTDTQYF
j_gene: TRBJ2-7; d_gene: .; v_gene: TRBV9; CDR3aa: CASSVGHPSYEQYF
j_gene: TRBJ2-2; d_gene: TRBD1; v_gene: TRBV7-9; CDR3aa: CASSFTGGGTTGELFF
j_gene: TRBJ2-2; d_gene: .; v_gene: TRBV6-5; CDR3aa: CASSYEGGAAGELFF
j_gene: TRBJ2-7; d_gene: .; v_gene: TRBV24-1; CDR3aa: CATSASHETEQYF
j_gene: TRBJ2-2; d_gene: TRBD2; v_gene: TRBV27; CDR3aa: CASSPYAASGASTGELFF
j_gene: TRBJ1-2; d_gene: .; v_gene: TRBV7-2; CDR3aa: CASSLRVDRNYGYTF
j_gene: TRBJ2-7; d_gene: .; v_gene: TRBV7-2; CDR3aa: CASSFRYEQYF
j_gene: TRBJ2-5; d_gene: TRBD1; v_gene: TRBV15; CDR3aa: CATSLGQGAQETQYF
j_gene: TRBJ2-7; d_gene: TRBD2; v_gene: TRBV12-3/TRBV12-4; CDR3aa: CASRSGGSGRAVYEQYF
j_gene: TRBJ2-3; d_gene: TRBD2; v_gene: TRBV10-3; CDR3aa: CAITRGGATDTQYF
j_gene: TRBJ2-7; d_gene: TRBD1; v_gene: TRBV12-3/TRBV12-4; CDR3aa: CASSSQGAGEQYF
j_gene: TRBJ2-7; d_gene: TRBD2; v_gene: TRBV20-1; CDR3aa: CSATIAGRTYEQYF
j_gene: TRBJ2-1; d_gene: .; v_gene: TRBV30; CDR3aa: CAWRHDGGGNEQFF
j_gene: TRBJ2-1; d_gene: TRBD2; v_gene: TRBV20-1; CDR3aa: CSARDQREWNEQFF
j_gene: TRBJ2-3; d_gene: TRBD2; v_gene: TRBV3-1; CDR3aa: CASSQAGRGLAAITDTQYF
j_gene: TRBJ2-1; d_gene: TRBD2; v_gene: TRBV12-3/TRBV12-4; CDR3aa: CASSLILIGREGLSYNEQFF
j_gene: TRBJ1-1; d_gene: .; v_gene: TRBV19; CDR3aa: CASRLGGGLNAEAFF
j_gene: TRBJ2-5; d_gene: .; v_gene: TRBV12-3/TRBV12-4; CDR3aa: CASSLSKTQYF
j_gene: TRBJ2-3; d_gene: TRBD2; v_gene: TRBV12-3/TRBV12-4; CDR3aa: CASGTGLGGTDTQYF
j_gene: TRBJ2-1; d_gene: TRBD2; v_gene: TRBV18; CDR3aa: CASSLQTSVNEQFF
j_gene: TRBJ2-3; d_gene: TRBD2; v_gene: TRBV29-1; CDR3aa: CQAGDSTDTQYF